The 29 T cell receptor beta chains reported below all come from one sample, sequenced in a study of blood T cell repertoires in COVID-19. The assay was immunoSEQ multiplex PCR, and TCRdb's table has in-frame clones only and misses some. Of over 300,000 clones listed, 85% to 90% are singletons. Specimen: PBMCs or T cells enriched from blood (not recorded which). The receptors were gathered from a woman aged 25 to 39 with acute COVID-19.

This rearrangement joins TRBV28 to TRBJ2-7; tentatively, D is TRBD2 (6 bases). CDR1 and CDR2 (germline): MDHEN, SYDVKM. Trimming cost V 1 base and J 4 bases, with 11 bases left between them. There are 14 residues in the CDR3. CDR3 sequence reads: CASSLLGSGYEQYF. For the CDR3, the DNA is TGTGCCAGCAGTTTATTAGGGAGCGGGTACGAGCAGTACTTC.

The J gene is TRBJ1-3, the V gene TRBV4-3; no definite D call. Germline V gives CDR1 LGHNA, CDR2 YSLEER. Deletions cut 0 bases from V and 0 bases from J, with 9 bases between. The CDR3 consists of 16 residues. In nucleotides, the CDR3 is TGCGCCAGCAGCCAAGAAATAGTGAGCTCTGGAAACACCATATATTTT. Residues: CASSQEIVSSGNTIYF.

This clone has just one count. The V and J genes are TRBV30 and TRBJ2-2; possibly TRBD1 for D (7 bases). The V end lost 2 bases, the J end lost 0 bases, and 13 bases lay between the germline ends. CDR1 is GTSNPN and CDR2 is SVGIG in the germline V gene (reference sequence). This CDR3 contains 16 residues. The CDR3 DNA follows: TGTGCCTGGAGTCCACGGGGGACAGCGAACACCGGGGAGCTGTTTTTT. This sequence encodes CAWSPRGTANTGELFF.

V and J are TRBV6-2 or TRBV6-3 and TRBJ2-4; weak D call: TRBD1 (5 bases). Looked up from germline, CDR1 is MNHEY and CDR2 is SVGEGT. The V end was cut by 7 bases, the J end by 7 bases, with 17 bases between. The CDR3 extends over 14 amino acids. CDR3 protein: CASTPATRGNIQYF. The DNA of the CDR3 is TGTGCCAGCACCCCTGCCACAAGGGGTAACATTCAGTACTTC.

The rearrangement joins TRBV6-1 to TRBJ2-3, with a possible D match to TRBD2 (6 bases). The CDR3 runs to 15 residues. Trimming took 2 bases from V and 0 from J, leaving 9 bases between them. The germline CDR1 and CDR2 sequences are MNHNS and SASEGT. Written as DNA, the CDR3 is TGTGCCAGCAGTGAATGGGGGACTAGCACAGATACGCAGTATTTT. The encoded protein is CASSEWGTSTDTQYF.

The V and J genes are TRBV7-2 and TRBJ2-7, with 9 bases fitting TRBD2. With 1 base clipped from V and 6 bases from J, the junction kept 10 bases outside the gene matches. The V gene's germline CDR1 is SGHTA and CDR2 FQGNSA. The CDR3 has 16 residues. The CDR3: CASSLVFAGGLGEQYF. The CDR3 nucleotides read TGTGCCAGCAGCTTAGTATTCGCGGGGGGGCTCGGCGAGCAGTACTTC.

J is TRBJ1-5 and V is TRBV28; D not resolved. Germline V CDR1 and CDR2: MDHEN, SYDVKM. CDR3 length: 12 residues. V lost 7 bases and J lost 2, with 6 bases in between. The CDR3 DNA reads TGTGCCAGCAATCAGGGCAATCAGCCCCAGCATTTT. Its protein product is CASNQGNQPQHF. Using reference TRBV28 and TRBJ1-5 for the parts outside the CDR3, the full variable domain is DVKVTQSSRYLVKRTGEKVFLECVQDMDHENMFWYRQDPGLGLRLIYFSYDVKMKEKGDIPEGYSVSREKKERFSLILESASTNQTSMYLCASNQGNQPQHFGDGTRLSIL.

V gene TRBV5-1 combines with J gene TRBJ1-1, with a weak D call TRBD1 (5 bases). The germline gives CDR1 SGHRS, CDR2 YFSETQ. The CDR3 is made up of 13 amino acids. The V end lost 4 bases, the J end lost 1 base, and 8 bases lay between the germline ends. CDR3 in DNA: TGCGCCAGCAGCCAGACAGAGAACACTGAAGCTTTCTTT. It encodes CASSQTENTEAFF.

As to this clone: Within the sample, other DNA sequences also encode this same CDR3. The chain is built from TRBV5-1 and TRBJ2-7; D is undetermined. The CDR3 consists of 14 residues. The germline V gene has CDR1 SGHRS and CDR2 YFSETQ. Deletions cut 0 bases from V and 0 bases from J, with 7 bases between. CDR3 DNA: TGCGCCAGCAGCTTGGGGCAGGCCTCCTACGAGCAGTACTTC. Translated: CASSLGQASYEQYF.

This clone was seen ten or more times. This rearrangement joins TRBV6-4 to TRBJ2-6, with TRBD2 matching over 9 bases. Germline CDR1 reads MRHNA; CDR2 reads SNTAGT. V dropped 3 bases and J dropped 0; count of bases not matched to a gene: 3. The CDR3 totals 17 residues. CDR3 sequence (DNA): TGTGCCAGCAGTGATGAAGCGGGGGGCTCTGGGGCCAACGTCCTGACTTTC. Its protein is CASSDEAGGSGANVLTF.

The rearrangement links TRBV2 to TRBJ2-7, with 8 bases fitting TRBD2. The length of the CDR3 is 15 residues. CDR1 SNHLY and CDR2 FYNNEI come from the germline V gene. V shed 2 bases and J 0 bases; nucleotides not matched to a gene: 3. This CDR3 reads CASSERGGTSYEQYF. For the CDR3, the DNA is TGTGCCAGCAGTGAACGGGGGGGCACCTCCTACGAGCAGTACTTC.

J is TRBJ2-3 and V is TRBV18; D is undetermined. CDR1 and CDR2 (germline): KGHSH, LQKENI. There are 16 residues in the CDR3. V gave up 2 bases and J gave up 0 bases, with 12 bases separating them. The CDR3, as DNA: TGTGCCAGCTCACCAATAATCATTAGTAGCACAGATACGCAGTATTTT. Translating gives CASSPIIISSTDTQYF.

The V call is TRBV20-1, the J call TRBJ2-3; TRBD2 agrees at 11 bases. Per the germline V gene, CDR1 is DFQATT and CDR2 is SNEGSKA (reference sequence). J gave up 2 bases and V 3 bases, and 7 bases lay outside the gene matches. CDR3 size: 16 residues. The CDR3 DNA reads TGCAGTGCTAGTCGGCCTAGCGGGGGGCACACAGATACGCAGTATTTT. Its protein is CSASRPSGGHTDTQYF.

The chain carries TRBV4-2 and TRBJ2-7; TRBD2 might be the D (5 bases). Per the germline V gene, CDR1 is LGHNA and CDR2 is YNFKEQ. The ends were cut back, 3 bases at V and 0 bases at J, with 9 bases in the middle. The CDR3 contains 14 residues. CDR3 residues: CASSQTTASYEQYF. The CDR3 bases are TGTGCCAGCAGCCAGACTACCGCCTCCTACGAGCAGTACTTC.

This clone was detected only a few times. This rearrangement joins TRBV30 to TRBJ2-3; 10 nucleotides match TRBD2. Germline assignment: CDR1 GTSNPN and CDR2 SVGIG (reference sequence). The length of the CDR3 is 14 residues. After removal of 1 base from V and 4 bases from J, the junction contained 2 bases not matched to a gene. Here the CDR3 reads CAWSAAGGPDTQYF. Written as DNA, the CDR3 is TGTGCCTGGAGTGCAGCGGGGGGGCCAGATACGCAGTATTTT.

J is TRBJ1-2 and V is TRBV10-2; 8 bases match TRBD1. The CDR3 totals 13 residues. Germline CDR1 is WSHSY and CDR2 is SAAADI. Trimming at V came to 5 bases and at J to 8 bases, leaving 7 bases not matched to a gene. Here the CDR3 DNA reads TGCGCCAGCAGTCAGGACAGGGAAGCAGGCTACACCTTC. It encodes CASSQDREAGYTF.

The chain combines TRBV5-6 with TRBJ2-7; D possibly corresponds to TRBD1 (5 bases). The CDR3 is made up of 14 amino acids. Germline V gene lookup returns CDR1 SGHDT and CDR2 YYEEEE. Trimming shortened V by 1 base and J by 5 bases, and 13 bases separated the two germline ends. CDR3 coding DNA: TGTGCCAGCAGCTTGTCTAGGGGTAGTCACGAGCAGTACTTC. Its protein product is CASSLSRGSHEQYF.

The J gene is TRBJ1-2, the V gene TRBV29-1; D may be TRBD1 (5 bases). The V and J ends lost 6 bases and 3 bases respectively, with 14 bases between them. The CDR3 contains 13 residues. Germline V gene sequence: CDR1 SQVTM, CDR2 ANQGSEA. The CDR3 here is CSVPGGEDYGYTF. As DNA, the CDR3 is TGCAGCGTGCCTGGGGGGGAGGACTATGGCTACACCTTC.

The chain has TRBV27 and TRBJ2-3, with 11 nucleotides matching TRBD2. Per the germline V gene, CDR1 is MNHEY and CDR2 is SMNVEV (reference sequence). V gave up 6 bases and J gave up 1 base; unmatched junction bases: 6. This CDR3 has 16 residues. The CDR3 sequence is CASRPLAGGRTDTQYF. The CDR3 nucleotides read TGTGCCAGCAGGCCCCTAGCGGGGGGACGCACAGATACGCAGTATTTT.

The CDR3 region is CASSLSSTGEAFF. CDR3 nucleotide sequence: TGTGCCAGCAGCTTGTCTTCGACAGGAGAAGCTTTCTTT. V and J are TRBV5-5 and TRBJ1-1; a weak D match, TRBD1 (6 bases). This CDR3 has 13 amino acids. The germline V gene has CDR1 SGHKS and CDR2 YYEKEE (reference sequence). V was shortened by 1 base and J by 8 bases, with 12 bases between the two germline ends.

Of note for this clone: Other DNA variants within this sample encode the same CDR3. This rearrangement joins TRBV5-1 to TRBJ2-7, with 7 bases that match TRBD1. The CDR3 runs to 14 residues. V lost 0 bases to trimming and J lost 3 bases; unmatched junction nucleotides: 3. Germline-derived CDR1 and CDR2 are SGHRS and YFSETQ. The CDR3 bases are TGCGCCAGCAGCTTGGTAGGGGGCGGCTACGAGCAGTACTTC. Its translation: CASSLVGGGYEQYF.

This chain connects TRBV5-1 to TRBJ2-7; 12 bases line up with TRBD1. The germline gives CDR1 SGHRS, CDR2 YFSETQ. The CDR3 is 16 amino acids. V was pared by 4 bases and J by 2 bases, with 7 bases of the junction left unmatched. CDR3 nucleotides: TGCGCCAGCAGCCCTACGGGGACAGGGGGCCCCTACGAGCAGTACTTC. It translates to CASSPTGTGGPYEQYF.

V is TRBV5-1 and J is TRBJ2-7; tentative D call: TRBD1 (6 bases). The CDR3 has 17 residues. V lost 2 bases and J lost 0, with 18 bases in between. The V gene's germline CDR1 is SGHRS and CDR2 YFSETQ. The CDR3 bases are TGCGCCAGCAGCTTCGACTTCCGGGACACTTTCTCCTACGAGCAGTACTTC. Translation gives CASSFDFRDTFSYEQYF.

This rearrangement joins TRBV20-1 to TRBJ2-1; D may be TRBD1 (5 bases). The CDR3 loop spans 11 amino acids. V was trimmed by 4 bases and J by 6 bases, leaving 7 bases between them. Per the germline V gene, CDR1 is DFQATT and CDR2 is SNEGSKA (reference sequence). This CDR3 reads CSAKGPNEQFF. In nucleotides, the CDR3 is TGCAGTGCTAAGGGGCCCAATGAGCAGTTCTTC.

The gene calls are TRBV6-5 and TRBJ2-2; D not certain. V lost 7 bases, J lost 5 bases, and 14 bases lay in between. Germline V gives CDR1 MNHEY, CDR2 SVGAGI. The CDR3 totals 14 residues. This CDR3 reads CASKMSGVTGELFF. The CDR3 nucleotides are TGTGCCAGCAAAATGAGTGGAGTAACCGGGGAGCTGTTTTTT.

V is TRBV28 and J is TRBJ1-2, with 8 bases that match TRBD1. The CDR3 loop spans 17 amino acids. V gave up 5 bases and J gave up 1 base; unmatched junction bases: 12. From germline, CDR1 is MDHEN and CDR2 SYDVKM. CDR3 in amino acids: CASSLFSGTGFNYGYTF. The DNA of the CDR3 is TGTGCCAGCAGTCTCTTCAGCGGGACAGGATTTAACTATGGCTACACCTTC.

The chain recombines TRBV3-1 (or the pseudogene TRBV3-2) with TRBJ2-5, with D possibly being TRBD1 (6 bases). In germline, CDR1 is LGHDT, CDR2 YNNKEL (reference sequence). The CDR3 is 14 amino acids. Trimming took off 2 bases at V and 2 bases at J, with 9 bases between the two ends. This CDR3 reads CASSQRTVQETQYF. The CDR3 nucleotides are TGTGCCAGCAGCCAACGGACAGTTCAAGAGACCCAGTACTTC.

The table lists this clone with a count of one. The genes are TRBV4-1 and TRBJ2-5; 9 bases line up with TRBD1. Germline CDR1 and CDR2: MGHRA and YSYEKL. Trimming cost V 5 bases and J 1 base; bases outside gene matches: 8. This CDR3 region has 16 residues. This CDR3 reads CASSTWTGEVQETQYF. The CDR3 coding sequence is TGCGCCAGCAGCACATGGACAGGGGAGGTCCAAGAGACCCAGTACTTC.

V usage is TRBV15 and J usage is TRBJ1-1; the D gene is possibly TRBD1 (5 bases). CDR3 length equals 15 residues. Trimming took 5 bases from V and 4 from J, leaving 17 bases between them. In germline, CDR1 is LNHNV, CDR2 YYDKDF (reference sequence). The CDR3 region has the DNA TGTGCCACCAGCTCTCCGGGACTAGGAAGCACTGAAGCTTTCTTT. Protein: CATSSPGLGSTEAFF.